This T cell receptor beta chain comes out of a study of beta chain bispecific antibodies for T cell cancers. Across the study: The leukemia lines expressed TRBV12-3 (Jurkat) and TRBV5-5 (HPB-ALL). Notes on the study in general: In these mixed samples, most targeted TRBV reads derived from the leukemia cell line. TRBV5-6, highly similar to TRBV5-5, is cross-recognized by anti-TRBV5-5 antibody.

Trimming removed 5 bases at V and 6 bases at J, with 17 bases between. There are 15 residues in the CDR3. Germline lookup yields CDR1 MDHEN and CDR2 SYDVKM. TCRdb reprocessed the 5' RACE reads via MiXCR and lists one record per CDR3 protein. The data contain approximately 20,000 distinct CDR3 sequences, around 2.4% of them singletons. This clonotype has a count of ten or more. Its cognate antigen is unknown. Blood mononuclear cells were expanded for around three days using either OKT3 anti-CD3 antibody or CD3/CD28 beads. Cocultures held approximately 50,000 normal T cells, approximately 50,000 targets, and bispecific antibody.

The sample consisted of healthy donor T cells cultured with leukemia cells. The origin of this receptor is a human donor in good health. Some clones in this sample may be carry-over from other donors' samples. The chain employs TRBV28 and TRBJ2-1, with D perhaps being TRBD1 or TRBD2 (5 bases each). CDR3 sequence reads: CASSGTPRAFNEQFF. In DNA form, the CDR3 reads TGTGCCAGCAGTGGGACCCCACGGGCCTTCAATGAGCAGTTCTTC.